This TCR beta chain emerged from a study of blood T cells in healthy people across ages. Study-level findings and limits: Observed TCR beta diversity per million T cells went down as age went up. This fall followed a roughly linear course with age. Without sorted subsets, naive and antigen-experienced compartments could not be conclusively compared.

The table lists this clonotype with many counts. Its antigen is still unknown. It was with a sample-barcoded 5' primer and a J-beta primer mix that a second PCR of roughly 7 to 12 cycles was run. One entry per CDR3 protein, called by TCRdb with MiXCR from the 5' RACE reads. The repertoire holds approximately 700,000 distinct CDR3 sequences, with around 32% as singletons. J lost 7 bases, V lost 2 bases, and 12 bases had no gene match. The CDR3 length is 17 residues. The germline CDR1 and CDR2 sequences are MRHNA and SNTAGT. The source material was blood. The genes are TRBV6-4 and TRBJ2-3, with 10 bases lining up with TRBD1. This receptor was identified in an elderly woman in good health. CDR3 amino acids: CASSDDLDRGHPNTQYF. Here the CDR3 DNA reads TGTGCCAGCAGTGACGATCTAGACAGGGGGCATCCTAATACGCAGTATTTT.